The 16 T cell receptor beta chains reported below all come from one sample, sequenced in a study of T cell repertoires in cytomegalovirus infection. TCRdb passed the reads through MiXCR, listing each CDR3 protein once. This table has roughly 700,000 distinct CDR3 sequences, roughly 36% appearing once. Their specific antigens are unknown. Sequencing used cultured PBMCs, obtained from culture after CMV antigen stimulation. Receptors were obtained from a human donor in good health (CMV status not recorded). Some clones in this sample may be carry-over from other donors' samples.

The CDR3 spells CASSLDGIADTQYF. In DNA form, the CDR3 reads TGTGCCAGCAGCTTAGATGGTATCGCAGATACGCAGTATTTT. The chain couples TRBV11-3 to TRBJ2-3; D call uncertain. CDR3 size: 14 residues. V was cut by 0 bases and J by 4 bases, with 8 bases left in between. Per the germline V gene, CDR1 is SGHNT and CDR2 is YENEEA.

This clonotype was counted a few times. V gene TRBV23-1 combines with J gene TRBJ2-3, with 7 positions matching TRBD1. TRBV23-1 is given ORF status, its function remaining uncertain. This CDR3 has 16 residues. V lost 4 bases and J lost 2; bases outside the gene matches: 9. The CDR3 sequence is CASSLEQGTHTDTQYF. The CDR3 region has the DNA TGCGCCAGCAGTCTAGAACAGGGGACCCACACAGATACGCAGTATTTT.

This rearrangement joins TRBV6-5 to TRBJ2-5; 11 positions match TRBD2. Germline lookup yields CDR1 MNHEY and CDR2 SVGAGI. J gave up 0 bases and V 6 bases, and 6 bases lay outside the gene matches. CDR3 size: 16 residues. The chain's CDR3 is CASSSGLAGYQETQYF. Here the CDR3 DNA reads TGTGCCAGCAGCTCCGGACTAGCGGGCTACCAAGAGACCCAGTACTTC.

This clonotype showed up just a few times. The chain recombines TRBV9 with TRBJ1-2; D is unresolved. Per the germline V gene, CDR1 is SGDLS and CDR2 is YYNGEE. Trimming cost V 0 bases and J 4 bases, with 7 bases left between them. The CDR3 runs to 13 residues. The CDR3 sequence: CASSVGNAYGYTF. Written as DNA, the CDR3 is TGTGCCAGCAGCGTAGGCAACGCCTATGGCTACACCTTC.

This clonotype has just a few counts. The chain recombines TRBV12-5 with TRBJ1-4; possibly TRBD1 for D (5 bases). The germline V and J ends were trimmed by 0 bases and 1 base, with 9 bases remaining between them. The CDR3 is made up of 16 amino acids. Germline CDR1 reads LGHNT; CDR2 reads FRNRAP. The CDR3 loop reads CASGLVLQGTNEKLFF. The CDR3 nucleotides are TGTGCTAGTGGTTTGGTACTCCAGGGAACTAATGAAAAACTGTTTTTT.

This chain uses TRBV10-3 with TRBJ1-5; 9 bases map to TRBD1. Losses at the gene ends were 6 bases for V and 5 bases for J; bases not matched to a gene: 5. Germline CDR1 is ENHRY and CDR2 is SYGVKD. The CDR3 consists of 14 residues. CDR3 bases: TGTGCCATCAGACCGGGACAGGGTGATCAGCCCCAGCATTTT. It specifies CAIRPGQGDQPQHF.

Worth noting for this clonotype: A read error may explain this, as a much larger clone is one base away. The rearrangement joins TRBV5-5 to TRBJ2-7, with TRBD1 identical over 7 bases. CDR1 SGHKS and CDR2 YYEKEE come from the germline V gene (reference sequence). The CDR3 spans 12 residues. V shed 3 bases and J 5 bases; nucleotides not matched to a gene: 2. In DNA, the CDR3 is TGTGCCAGCAGCTGGGGGACAGACGAGCAGTACTTC. Protein product: CASSWGTDEQYF.

The rearrangement links TRBV4-3 to TRBJ2-5; D gene uncertain. The CDR3 is made up of 15 amino acids. Trimming shortened V by 1 base and J by 1 base, and 10 bases separated the two germline ends. Germline CDR1 LGHNA, CDR2 YSLEER. The CDR3 nucleotides read TGCGCCAGCAGCCAAGGGCTACAGAGCCAAGAGACCCAGTACTTC. Translation: CASSQGLQSQETQYF.

CDR3 nucleotides: TGTGCCAGCAGTTACCTCGTAGGGACTAGCGATATAAGCCAAGAGACCCAGTACTTC. Encoded protein: CASSYLVGTSDISQETQYF. The V call is TRBV6-2 or TRBV6-3, the J call TRBJ2-5; TRBD2 matches 10 bases. The CDR3 runs to 19 residues. Trimming removed 2 bases from V and 1 base from J; junction bases left unmatched: 13. The germline CDR1 and CDR2 sequences are MNHEY and SVGEGT.

The rearrangement joins TRBV4-1 to TRBJ2-7; TRBD2 is a possible D gene (5 bases). Germline-derived CDR1 and CDR2 are MGHRA and YSYEKL. V was trimmed by 3 bases and J by 7 bases, leaving 19 bases between them. The length of the CDR3 is 15 residues. CDR3 amino acids: CASSQSVLVVEEQYF. CDR3 nucleotides: TGCGCCAGCAGCCAGTCGGTACTAGTGGTAGAAGAGCAGTACTTC.

A word on this clonotype: The germline gene is not matched at one end of the junction; a read error may be the cause. This chain joins TRBV5-3 and TRBJ2-1; D is possibly TRBD2 (5 bases). TRBV5-3 is reported as an ORF; its role is uncertain. The CDR3 totals 12 residues. The CDR3 sequence is CASSLLGSEQFF. Written as DNA, the CDR3 is TGTGCCAGCAGCTTGCTAGGGAGTGAGCAGTTCTTC.

This clonotype was counted only a few times. The genes are TRBV27 and TRBJ2-7, with TRBD2 matching over 11 bases. Per germline, CDR1 MNHEY and CDR2 SMNVEV (reference sequence). V was clipped by 5 bases and J by 4 bases; unmatched bases: 10. The CDR3 spans 16 residues. The CDR3: CASSPSGSGGAYEQYF. The CDR3 DNA reads as TGTGCCAGCAGTCCCAGCGGTAGCGGGGGGGCGTACGAGCAGTACTTC.

The gene calls are TRBV12-3 or TRBV12-4 and TRBJ2-7, with 9 positions matching TRBD2. The CDR3 totals 14 residues. V lost 6 bases and J lost 6; bases outside the gene matches: 9. The DNA for the CDR3 is TGTGCCAGCAGCCCAGGACTAGCGTCGCTCGAGCAGTACTTC. It yields the protein CASSPGLASLEQYF.

This clonotype was picked up a small number of times. The V and J genes are TRBV11-2 and TRBJ1-2; possible D gene TRBD1, 5 bases. V was clipped by 5 bases and J by 8 bases, with 18 bases between them. Germline CDR1 is SGHAT and CDR2 is FQNNGV. The CDR3 spans 14 residues. CDR3 sequence: CASSRVIGTQGYTF. For the CDR3, the DNA is TGTGCCAGCAGCCGAGTGATTGGGACCCAGGGCTACACCTTC.

The chain uses TRBV7-6 and TRBJ2-1; D may be TRBD1 (6 bases). Looked up from germline, CDR1 is SGHVS and CDR2 is FNYEAQ. CDR3 size: 15 residues. V was clipped by 0 bases and J by 7 bases, with 13 bases between them. The CDR3 sequence is CASSLAYGTSNEQFF. CDR3 in DNA: TGTGCCAGCAGCTTAGCGTATGGGACATCAAATGAGCAGTTCTTC.

The chain uses TRBV20-1 and TRBJ2-5; tentatively, D is TRBD1 (6 bases). CDR1 is DFQATT, CDR2 SNEGSKA, per germline (reference sequence). Trimming removed 4 bases at V and 0 bases at J, with 9 bases between. The CDR3 extends over 13 amino acids. CDR3 protein: CSATWTDQETQYF. The CDR3 DNA follows: TGCAGTGCTACCTGGACAGACCAAGAGACCCAGTACTTC.